This TCR beta chain is drawn from a study of CD8+ T cells in alopecia areata. Broader study findings: Normal scalp showed lower clonality than lesional scalp, especially alopecia totalis/universalis. Resident alphabeta T-cell populations of normal skin are likewise subject to sequencing in scalp samples.

RNA was extracted and reverse transcribed into cDNA as the sequencing template. Profiled with immunoSEQ multiplex PCR; TCRdb holds only in-frame clones, not every one. This sample carries some 95,000 clones, 40% to 45% of them seen once, and the ten largest clones take 0.75% to 0.9%. Regarding this clone: Its antigen is as yet unknown.

Trimming stripped 4 bases from V and 6 bases from J, with 9 bases between. The CDR3 loop spans 12 amino acids. Germline CDR1 is KGHSH and CDR2 is LQKENI. Obtained from alopecia areata patients were lesional scalp punch biopsies along with peripheral blood. PBMC-derived CD4+ and CD8+ T cells were sorted. The sequence derives from a human donor with alopecia areata. This chain links TRBV18 with TRBJ1-1; D unclear. Sequencing used CD4+ T cells sorted from blood. The CDR3 DNA reads TGTGCCAGCTCACTACAGCAGTCTGAAGCTTTCTTT. Translated, it gives CASSLQQSEAFF.